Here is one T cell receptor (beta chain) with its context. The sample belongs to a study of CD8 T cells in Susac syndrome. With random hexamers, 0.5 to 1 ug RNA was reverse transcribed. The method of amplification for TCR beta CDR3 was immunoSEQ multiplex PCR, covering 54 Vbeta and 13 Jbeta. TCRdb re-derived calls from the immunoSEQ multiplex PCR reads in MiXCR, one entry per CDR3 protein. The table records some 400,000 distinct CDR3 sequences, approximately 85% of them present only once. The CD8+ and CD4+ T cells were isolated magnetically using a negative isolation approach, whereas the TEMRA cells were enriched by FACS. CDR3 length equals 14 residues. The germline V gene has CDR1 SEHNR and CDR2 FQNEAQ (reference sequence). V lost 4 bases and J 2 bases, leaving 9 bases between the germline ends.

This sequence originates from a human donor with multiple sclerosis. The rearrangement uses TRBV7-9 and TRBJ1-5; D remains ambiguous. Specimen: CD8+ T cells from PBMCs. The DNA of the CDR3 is TGTGCCAGCAGCTCCGACCCAGGCAATCAGCCCCAGCATTTT. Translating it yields CASSSDPGNQPQHF.